This entry lists 31 T cell receptor beta chains sequenced from one sample in a study of shared clonotypes between healthy human individuals. Assay used: immunoSEQ multiplex PCR; TCRdb lists only in-frame clones, some missing. The sample has about 2.4 million clones, over 85% seen once. Sequenced: naive CD4+ T cells from PBMCs. Stated subset: CD45RA+ positively selected. The receptors originated from a man aged 18 to 29 in good health. Some clones in this sample may be carry-over from other donors' samples.

This rearrangement joins TRBV4-1 to TRBJ2-2, with D hard to call. This CDR3 is built from 14 residues. Per germline, CDR1 MGHRA and CDR2 YSYEKL. Deletions cut 2 bases from V and 8 bases from J, with 12 bases between. CDR3 DNA: TGCGCCAGCAGCCAATTAACTAACCCGGGGGAGCTGTTTTTT. Its protein is CASSQLTNPGELFF.

The chain carries TRBV2 and TRBJ2-3; 11 nucleotides line up with TRBD1. Unmatched junction bases numbered 5, after V lost 4 bases and J lost 5 bases. The CDR3 has 15 residues. The germline V gene has CDR1 SNHLY and CDR2 FYNNEI. The CDR3 nucleotides read TGTGCCAGCAGTGGACCGGGACAGGGGGGAGATACGCAGTATTTT. Amino acid sequence: CASSGPGQGGDTQYF.

V usage is TRBV11-2 and J usage is TRBJ2-1; D gene ambiguous. CDR1 and CDR2 (germline): SGHAT, FQNNGV. Trimming removed 2 bases at V and 6 bases at J, with 5 bases between. This CDR3 has 12 residues. CDR3 in amino acids: CASSLFTNEQFF. The CDR3 DNA sequence: TGTGCCAGCAGCTTATTTACCAATGAGCAGTTCTTC.

The chain couples TRBV4-2 to TRBJ2-1; 7 positions match TRBD2. The CDR3 length is 16 residues. Germline V gene sequence: CDR1 LGHNA, CDR2 YNFKEQ. V shed 5 bases and J 7 bases; nucleotides not matched to a gene: 14. The CDR3 here is CASSSRGSHMGNEQFF. CDR3 sequence (DNA): TGTGCCAGCAGCTCCCGCGGGAGCCACATGGGGAATGAGCAGTTCTTC.

The chain couples TRBV6-6 to TRBJ1-3; no definite D call. Per the germline V gene, CDR1 is MNHNY and CDR2 is SVGAGI (reference sequence). V was clipped by 7 bases and J by 1 base, with 11 bases between them. The length of the CDR3 is 14 residues. Written as DNA, the CDR3 is TGTGCCAGCACTATTAGCGGATCTGGAAACACCATATATTTT. This sequence encodes CASTISGSGNTIYF.

V and J are TRBV5-6 and TRBJ1-2, with D hard to call. Trimming left V 4 bases short and J 6 bases short, with 16 bases between. The CDR3 covers 14 residues. CDR1 and CDR2 from the germline V gene are SGHDT and YYEEEE. Here the CDR3 reads CASSPEPSGHGYTF. The CDR3 DNA sequence: TGTGCCAGCAGCCCGGAACCATCAGGTCATGGCTACACCTTC.

V usage is TRBV28 and J usage is TRBJ2-7, with TRBD1 identical over 7 bases. J lost 2 bases, V lost 7 bases, and 8 bases had no gene match. Germline loops: CDR1 MDHEN, CDR2 SYDVKM. This CDR3 has 14 amino acids. CDR3 DNA sequence: TGTGCCAGCATCGAGGGGGCGGCTACCTACGAGCAGTACTTC. Amino acid sequence: CASIEGAATYEQYF.

The rearrangement joins TRBV9 to TRBJ2-5; 11 bases fit TRBD2. CDR3 size: 16 residues. The V gene end was trimmed by 3 bases and the J gene end by 2 bases; junction bases not matched to a gene: 6. The germline V gene has CDR1 SGDLS and CDR2 YYNGEE. The CDR3 region has the DNA TGTGCCAGCAGCGGACGACTAGCGGGAAGGCAAGAGACCCAGTACTTC. It translates to CASSGRLAGRQETQYF.

The gene calls are TRBV9 and TRBJ2-4; D is possibly TRBD2 (5 bases). This CDR3 contains 18 residues. Per germline, CDR1 SGDLS and CDR2 YYNGEE. V shed 1 base and J shed 0 bases, with 17 bases lying between them. The CDR3 DNA sequence: TGTGCCAGCAGCGTAACGGCGGGTAGTGTGCTAGCCAAAAACATTCAGTACTTC. Amino acids: CASSVTAGSVLAKNIQYF.

The genes are TRBV2 and TRBJ2-4; D unclear. Germline CDR1 is SNHLY and CDR2 is FYNNEI. With 10 bases removed from V and 0 bases from J, the gap between germline ends came to 13 bases. This CDR3 comprises 14 residues. The CDR3 loop reads CATASDSAKNIQYF. CDR3 sequence (DNA): TGTGCCACCGCCTCCGACTCAGCCAAAAACATTCAGTACTTC.

The V call is TRBV29-1, the J call TRBJ2-5, with 9 bases fitting TRBD1. This CDR3 is 14 amino acids long. Germline CDR1 is SQVTM and CDR2 is ANQGSEA. Losses at the gene ends were 6 bases for V and 4 bases for J; bases not matched to a gene: 9. The CDR3 protein is CSVNPGQGVETQYF. The CDR3 DNA is TGCAGCGTAAACCCGGGACAGGGTGTAGAGACCCAGTACTTC.

The chain has TRBV5-1 and TRBJ2-3; 8 positions agree with TRBD2. Germline loops: CDR1 SGHRS, CDR2 YFSETQ. There are 15 residues in the CDR3. V shed 6 bases and J 4 bases; nucleotides not matched to a gene: 10. In DNA form, the CDR3 reads TGCGCCAGCACCCCCGGGGGGGTCGGTTCAGATACGCAGTATTTT. This encodes CASTPGGVGSDTQYF.

The chain recombines TRBV7-9 with TRBJ2-1; D is ambiguous. This CDR3 is 15 amino acids long. Germline-derived CDR1 and CDR2 are SEHNR and FQNEAQ (reference sequence). V shed 6 bases and J shed 2 bases, with 14 bases lying between them. CDR3 amino acids: CASRAAVGPYNEQFF. As DNA, the CDR3 is TGTGCCAGCAGGGCGGCTGTAGGCCCCTACAATGAGCAGTTCTTC.

This clone was counted only a few times. This chain uses TRBV28 with TRBJ1-1; a possible D gene is TRBD1 (5 bases). Germline V lookup: CDR1 MDHEN, CDR2 SYDVKM. Trimming shortened V by 4 bases and J by 1 base, and 13 bases separated the two germline ends. The length of the CDR3 is 15 residues. The CDR3 nucleotides read TGTGCCAGCAGTTCCCCGGCGGGGCGGAACACTGAAGCTTTCTTT. It translates to CASSSPAGRNTEAFF. The entire variable domain, with the rest obtained from reference TRBV28 and TRBJ1-1, is as follows: DVKVTQSSRYLVKRTGEKVFLECVQDMDHENMFWYRQDPGLGLRLIYFSYDVKMKEKGDIPEGYSVSREKKERFSLILESASTNQTSMYLCASSSPAGRNTEAFFGQGTRLTVV.

The CDR3 is CASSQDPKRGSLMNTEAFF. Written as DNA, the CDR3 is TGCGCCAGCAGCCAAGATCCTAAGCGGGGGAGCCTAATGAACACTGAAGCTTTCTTT. The V call is TRBV4-1, the J call TRBJ1-1; perhaps TRBD1 as D (5 bases). V gave up 0 bases and J gave up 0 bases, with 20 bases separating them. CDR3 size: 19 residues. Looked up from germline, CDR1 is MGHRA and CDR2 is YSYEKL.

Details on this clone: Other DNA sequences in the same sample also yield this CDR3. In DNA, the CDR3 is TGCGCCAGCAGCTTGGCCGAGGGGTACGAGCAGTACTTC. Translation gives CASSLAEGYEQYF. The chain recombines TRBV5-1 with TRBJ2-7; the D gene could be TRBD1 or TRBD2 (5 bases each). Germline CDR1 SGHRS, CDR2 YFSETQ. CDR3 length: 13 residues. Trimming removed 0 bases from V and 4 bases from J, with 8 bases in between.

V usage is TRBV9 and J usage is TRBJ2-7; 10 bases agree with TRBD1. CDR1 SGDLS and CDR2 YYNGEE come from the germline V gene. The CDR3 consists of 15 residues. V lost 2 bases, J lost 7 bases, and 9 bases stayed unmatched. CDR3 nucleotides: TGTGCCAGCAGCGTGGCCGGGACAGGGGCGGGGGAGCAGTACTTC. Translating it yields CASSVAGTGAGEQYF.

V gene TRBV5-1 combines with J gene TRBJ2-2; no firm D call. Per germline, CDR1 SGHRS and CDR2 YFSETQ. The V gene lost 3 bases and the J gene lost 6 bases, with 9 bases spanning the gap. The CDR3 runs to 13 residues. Here the CDR3 reads CASSSPQPGELFF. The CDR3 coding sequence is TGCGCCAGCAGCTCGCCTCAGCCCGGGGAGCTGTTTTTT.

This clone showed up just once. The sample carries other DNA sequences with the same CDR3. The chain links TRBV20-1 to TRBJ1-2; D is unresolved. Trimming shortened V by 5 bases and J by 2 bases, and 3 bases separated the two germline ends. Per germline, CDR1 DFQATT and CDR2 SNEGSKA (reference sequence). The CDR3 is 10 residues long. In DNA, the CDR3 is TGCAGTGCTGAAAACTATGGCTACACCTTC. Translated, it gives CSAENYGYTF.

The V and J genes are TRBV7-3 and TRBJ2-3; the D gene is possibly TRBD2 (6 bases). The CDR3 is 15 amino acids. V lost 0 bases, J lost 5 bases, and 12 bases lay in between. In germline, CDR1 is SGHTA, CDR2 FQGTGA. CDR3 loop: CASSLTGTGVDTQYF. The CDR3 nucleotides read TGTGCCAGCAGCTTAACCGGGACTGGCGTAGATACGCAGTATTTT.

V usage is TRBV11-2 and J usage is TRBJ2-1; D gene uncertain. With 5 bases removed from V and 8 bases from J, the gap between germline ends came to 16 bases. This CDR3 is built from 14 residues. Germline V lookup: CDR1 SGHAT, CDR2 FQNNGV. The CDR3 DNA reads TGTGCCAGCAGCCGCATAGGATATGTGGATGAGCAGTTCTTC. It specifies CASSRIGYVDEQFF.

The chain has TRBV18 and TRBJ2-1; TRBD1 agrees at 8 bases. V lost 1 base and J lost 0; bases outside the gene matches: 8. The CDR3 consists of 18 residues. Germline V lookup: CDR1 KGHSH, CDR2 LQKENI. The CDR3 coding sequence is TGTGCCAGCTCACCACGGACACAGGGGGTCGGCTCCTACAATGAGCAGTTCTTC. It is translated as CASSPRTQGVGSYNEQFF. The full variable domain, rest sourced from reference TRBV18 and TRBJ2-1, is NAGVMQNPRHLVRRRGQEARLRCSPMKGHSHVYWYRQLPEEGLKFMVYLQKENIIDESGMPKERFSAEFPKEGPSILRIQQVVRGDSAAYFCASSPRTQGVGSYNEQFFGPGTRLTVL.

This sequence joins TRBV7-3 and TRBJ2-1; the D is unclear. The germline gives CDR1 SGHTA, CDR2 FQGTGA. The CDR3 is made up of 13 amino acids. The germline V and J ends were trimmed by 3 bases and 3 bases, with 6 bases remaining between them. CDR3 protein: CASSLQNYNEQFF. CDR3 sequence (DNA): TGTGCCAGCAGCTTGCAGAACTACAATGAGCAGTTCTTC.

In this sample, this clone turned up once. V and J are TRBV5-1 and TRBJ1-4; TRBD1 matches at 7 bases. Germline V gene data show CDR1 as SGHRS and CDR2 as YFSETQ. This CDR3 region has 17 residues. With 1 base clipped from V and 7 bases from J, the junction kept 13 bases outside the gene matches. The CDR3 sequence is CASSLPRTGEGGEKLFF. CDR3 nucleotide sequence: TGCGCCAGCAGCTTGCCAAGAACAGGGGAGGGTGGTGAAAAACTGTTTTTT.

This chain links TRBV11-2 with TRBJ2-7, with D perhaps matching TRBD2 (5 bases). The germline V and J ends were trimmed by 7 bases and 5 bases, with 15 bases remaining between them. There are 13 residues in the CDR3. CDR1 is SGHAT and CDR2 is FQNNGV in the germline V gene. The chain's CDR3 is CASTEIVGDEQYF. The CDR3 coding sequence is TGTGCCAGCACCGAAATCGTCGGGGACGAGCAGTACTTC.

This chain uses TRBV28 with TRBJ1-4, with D perhaps matching TRBD1 (6 bases). The germline V gene encodes CDR1 MDHEN and CDR2 SYDVKM. The V gene lost 7 bases and the J gene lost 8 bases, with 20 bases spanning the gap. The CDR3 extends over 15 amino acids. CDR3 sequence reads: CASIFSGKGGEKLFF. CDR3 in DNA: TGTGCCAGCATCTTTTCCGGCAAAGGGGGGGAAAAACTGTTTTTT.

In its sample, this clone was seen a few times. The V and J genes are TRBV9 and TRBJ2-2; no clear D gene. Germline CDR1 reads SGDLS; CDR2 reads YYNGEE. The CDR3 is made up of 14 amino acids. The ends were cut back, 2 bases at V and 3 bases at J, with 8 bases in the middle. The CDR3 spells CASSVTWDTGELFF. The CDR3 DNA is TGTGCCAGCAGCGTTACCTGGGACACCGGGGAGCTGTTTTTT. Full variable domain (rest looked up from reference TRBV9 and TRBJ2-2): DSGVTQTPKHLITATGQRVTLRCSPRSGDLSVYWYQQSLDQGLQFLIQYYNGEERAKGNILERFSAQQFPDLHSELNLSSLELGDSALYFCASSVTWDTGELFFGEGSRLTVL.

The rearrangement joins TRBV5-8 to TRBJ1-4; possible D gene TRBD1, 5 bases. From germline, CDR1 is SGHTS and CDR2 YDEGEE. The length of the CDR3 is 15 residues. The V end lost 0 bases, the J end lost 4 bases, and 10 bases lay between the germline ends. This CDR3 reads CASSLGGAYNEKLFF. The DNA for the CDR3 is TGTGCCAGCAGCTTGGGGGGCGCCTATAATGAAAAACTGTTTTTT. Variable domain in full (rest from reference TRBV5-8 and TRBJ1-4): EAGVTQSPTHLIKTRGQQATLRCSPISGHTSVYWYQQALGLGLQFLLWYDEGEERNRGNFPPRFSGRQFPNYSSELNVNALELEDSALYLCASSLGGAYNEKLFFGSGTQLSVL.

The gene calls are TRBV19 and TRBJ1-4; D unclear. The CDR3 is made up of 15 amino acids. CDR1 and CDR2 from the germline V gene are LNHDA and SQIVND (reference sequence). Trimming took off 4 bases at V and 0 bases at J, with 9 bases between the two ends. The CDR3 DNA is TGTGCCAGTAGTAAGTTTGACACAACTAATGAAAAACTGTTTTTT. This sequence encodes CASSKFDTTNEKLFF.

This clone was seen a single time. The sample carries other DNA sequences with the same CDR3. The genes are TRBV7-6 and TRBJ2-1; D unresolved. Trimming removed 1 base at V and 0 bases at J, with 4 bases between. The CDR3 extends over 14 amino acids. Germline loops: CDR1 SGHVS, CDR2 FNYEAQ. The DNA of the CDR3 is TGTGCCAGCAGCTTAGTGGGCTCCTACAATGAGCAGTTCTTC. This sequence encodes CASSLVGSYNEQFF.

This chain links TRBV6-1 with TRBJ2-7; TRBD1 agrees at 9 bases. V lost 2 bases to trimming and J lost 2 bases; unmatched junction nucleotides: 28. The CDR3 sequence is 23 residues long. The germline CDR1 and CDR2 sequences are MNHNS and SASEGT. The CDR3 region has the DNA TGTGCCAGCAGTGAACTGTCTCACGGGCCTTCCGGGACAGGGTCGGTGACCCCCTACGAGCAGTACTTC. Translating it yields CASSELSHGPSGTGSVTPYEQYF.